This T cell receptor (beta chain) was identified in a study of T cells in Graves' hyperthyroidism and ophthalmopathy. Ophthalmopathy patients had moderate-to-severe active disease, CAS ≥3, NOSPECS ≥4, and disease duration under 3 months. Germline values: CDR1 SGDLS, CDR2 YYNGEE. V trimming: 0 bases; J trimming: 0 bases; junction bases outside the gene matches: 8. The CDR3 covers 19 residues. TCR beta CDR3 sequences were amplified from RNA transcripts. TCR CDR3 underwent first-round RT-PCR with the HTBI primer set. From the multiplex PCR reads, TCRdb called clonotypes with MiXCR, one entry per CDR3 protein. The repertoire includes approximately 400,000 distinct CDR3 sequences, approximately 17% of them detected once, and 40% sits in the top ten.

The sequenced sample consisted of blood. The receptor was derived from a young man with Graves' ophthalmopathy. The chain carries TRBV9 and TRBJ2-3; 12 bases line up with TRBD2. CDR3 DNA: TGTGCCAGCAGCGTAGCGCCTAGCGGGGGGGCCGGGAGCACAGATACGCAGTATTTT. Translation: CASSVAPSGGAGSTDTQYF.